This T cell receptor beta chain was captured in a study of T cell repertoires in cytomegalovirus infection. On the study more broadly: In the study, CMV epitopes included recently identified HLA-C-restricted and well-studied HLA-B-restricted ones.

The germline V and J ends were trimmed by 5 bases and 4 bases, with 12 bases remaining between them. The CDR3 is 14 residues long. Germline CDR1 and CDR2: SEHNR and FQNEAQ (reference sequence). This clonotype appeared a few times. Antigen specificity is unknown. TCRdb redid the calling of the reads with MiXCR, one entry per CDR3 protein. The data contain approximately 910,000 distinct CDR3 sequences, 31% of them singletons. Study-level findings and limits: The study found HLA-C-restricted CMV-specific TCR beta clonotypes dominating the ex vivo response.

The specimen was cultured CD8+ T cells from PBMCs, collected from culture after CMV antigen stimulation. The receptor was derived from a human donor in good health (CMV status not recorded). Some clones in this sample may be carry-over from other donors' samples. The chain is built from TRBV7-9 and TRBJ2-1, with D hard to call. This CDR3 reads CASSTITVYNEQFF. For the CDR3, the DNA is TGTGCCAGCAGCACAATCACAGTGTACAATGAGCAGTTCTTC.